This is a list of T cell receptor beta chains from one sample in a study of post-analysis software for immune sequencing data. Via MiXCR, TCRdb re-called the PCR reads, giving one row per CDR3 protein. There are some 190,000 distinct CDR3 sequences in the sample; approximately 28% occur only once, and roughly 3.5% lies in the top ten. The material sequenced was blood. The receptors stem from a girl younger than 18 with multiple sclerosis. CDR3s include the opening cysteine and the closing phenylalanine or tryptophan. D genes are given only for firm matches. Some rows have no size entry. The others give once, few or many, or a class for an expanded clone.

TGTGCCAGCAGCCAAGAGGCCAAGGGGTCAAGGATGAACACTGAAGCTTTCTTT	CASSQEAKGSRMNTEAFF	.	.	TRBV3-1	TRBJ1-1
TGCGCCAGCAGCTTGGTGGCGGGGGGAAACACAGATACGCAGTATTTT	CASSLVAGGNTDTQYF	TRBD2	many	TRBV5-1	TRBJ2-3
TGTGCCAGCAGTTTAGCTAGTGGCGCTAGCGGATACGAGCAGTACTTC	CASSLASGASGYEQYF	TRBD2	many	TRBV12-3/TRBV12-4	TRBJ2-7
TGCAGTGCTAGGGACACTAGCGCCCGTGGCACCGGGGAGCTGTTTTTT	CSARDTSARGTGELFF	TRBD2	.	TRBV20-1	TRBJ2-2
TGCAGTGCCACTGACAGGGACATCCAAGAGACCCAGTACTTC	CSATDRDIQETQYF	TRBD1	many	TRBV20-1	TRBJ2-5
TGTGCCAGCTCACCTCTCGGTAGCGGGAGCTCCTACAATGAGCAGTTCTTC	CASSPLGSGSSYNEQFF	TRBD2	many	TRBV18	TRBJ2-1
TGTGCCAGCAGTACACGGCAGGGGTACACTGAAGCTTTCTTT	CASSTRQGYTEAFF	.	.	TRBV6-5	TRBJ1-1
TGTGCCAGCAGCTTGGGGGACAGGGACGAGCAGTACTTC	CASSLGDRDEQYF	TRBD1	many	TRBV5-6	TRBJ2-7
TGCGCCAGCAGCTTGGGGACAGGGGAAGCAGGCGGCTACACCTTC	CASSLGTGEAGGYTF	TRBD1	.	TRBV5-1	TRBJ1-2
TGTGCCAGCAGCAATCGGGGCACAGATACGCAGCAGTTT	CASSNRGTDTQQF	.	.	TRBV5-4	TRBJ2-3
TGCGCCAGCAGCTTGGATAGGTCCTACAAAAACTACGAGCAGTACTTC	CASSLDRSYKNYEQYF	.	.	TRBV5-1	TRBJ2-7
TGTGCCAGCACCGTACAACCCCCAGCGGGGGTGGGTACGCAGTATTTT	CASTVQPPAGVGTQYF	TRBD2	many	TRBV7-9	TRBJ2-3
TGCGCCAGCAGCCCGGGAGCTAGCGGGAGATTCGAGCAGTACTTC	CASSPGASGRFEQYF	TRBD2	.	TRBV5-1	TRBJ2-7
TGCGCCAGCAGCCTGGGAGTGGCTGGCAATGAGCAGTTCTTC	CASSLGVAGNEQFF	.	many	TRBV4-1	TRBJ2-1
TGTGCCAGCGGACGTAGGTCAGGGAATACCGGGGAGCTGTTTTTT	CASGRRSGNTGELFF	.	.	TRBV6-6	TRBJ2-2
TGCAGTGCTAGCGGGAGTGTGAATGAGCAGTTCTTC	CSASGSVNEQFF	.	.	TRBV20-1	TRBJ2-1
TGCGCCCGCAGCTTGGGAGGGAACTATGGCTACACCTTC	CARSLGGNYGYTF	.	.	TRBV5-1	TRBJ1-2
TGCGCCAGCAGCCCCGGATCCAGTAGCAGCACAGATGCGCAGTATTTT	CASSPGSSSSTDAQYF	.	.	TRBV5-1	TRBJ2-3
TGCGCCAGCGCCCTAACCAGCCCCTACGAGCAGTACTTC	CASALTSPYEQYF	.	many	TRBV5-1	TRBJ2-7
TGCGCCAGCAGCTTGGCTCAGCGGACAAGGGAGCAGTTCTTC	CASSLAQRTREQFF	.	.	TRBV5-1	TRBJ2-1
TGCAGCGTTGGTCAGGGCCTCCGGGAGACCCAGTTCTTC	CSVGQGLRETQFF	.	.	TRBV29-1	TRBJ2-1
TGTGCCAGCAGTTTCGACAGTGTCACCTACGAGCAGTACTTC	CASSFDSVTYEQYF	.	.	TRBV12-3/TRBV12-4	TRBJ2-7
TGTGCCAGCAGCTTAGGGGCAGGGAGCAACACTGAAGCTTTCTTT	CASSLGAGSNTEAFF	.	.	TRBV7-2	TRBJ1-1
TGCAGTGCTAGGGGCGGGGGTCAGCCCCAGCATTTT	CSARGGGQPQHF	.	few	TRBV20-1	TRBJ1-5
TGTGCCAGCAGCTTTTATCACAATGAGCAGTTCTTC	CASSFYHNEQFF	.	.	TRBV11-1	TRBJ2-1
TGTGCCAGCAGGCGGGCGACAGGGCCGAAATACAATGAGCAGTTCTTC	CASRRATGPKYNEQFF	TRBD1	many	TRBV7-2	TRBJ2-1
TGCGCCAGCAGCGGGGGGCGCAACACCGGGGAGCTGTTTTTT	CASSGGRNTGELFF	.	.	TRBV5-1	TRBJ2-2
TGCAGTGCAGCCCCTCGGGCGGGATATAGAACAGATACGCAGTATTTT	CSAAPRAGYRTDTQYF	.	few	TRBV20-1	TRBJ2-3
TGTGCCACCAGAGTGCATGGGGTAAGCAATCAGCCCCAGCATTTT	CATRVHGVSNQPQHF	.	.	TRBV2	TRBJ1-5
TGTGCCAGCCTTGCCCTAGCTAGCGGGGGGGCAGATACGCAGTATTTT	CASLALASGGADTQYF	TRBD2	few	TRBV2	TRBJ2-3
TGCGCCAGCAGCTTGGGTCCCGACCAAGAGACCCAGTACTTC	CASSLGPDQETQYF	.	many	TRBV5-1	TRBJ2-5
TGTGCCAGCAGTTTTTCATCCGGTGAAGCTTTCTTT	CASSFSSGEAFF	.	.	TRBV7-8	TRBJ1-1
TGCGCCAGCAGACGCCGGACAGGGCTTTTCTACAATGAGCAGTTCTTC	CASRRRTGLFYNEQFF	TRBD1	many	TRBV5-1	TRBJ2-1
TGTGCCAGCGGTGCACAGGGGAGGAAAGAGACCCAGTACTTC	CASGAQGRKETQYF	.	.	TRBV28	TRBJ2-5
TGCGCCAGCAGCTCCCTTAGCGGGAGTAGGGGGACCAGCTCCTACAATGAGCAGTTCTTC	CASSSLSGSRGTSSYNEQFF	TRBD2	many	TRBV5-1	TRBJ2-1
TGTGCTAGTGGTTTAGGACTAGCGGGGGGGGATAGCTCCTACGAGCAGTACTTC	CASGLGLAGGDSSYEQYF	TRBD2	many	TRBV12-5	TRBJ2-7
TGTGCCAGCAGCCACCTCCTAGGGAGCGAGCAGTACTTC	CASSHLLGSEQYF	.	many	TRBV7-9	TRBJ2-7
TGTGCCAGCAGTTATCTGACCGGGACAGGTTCCTACGAGCAGTACTTC	CASSYLTGTGSYEQYF	TRBD1	many	TRBV5-5	TRBJ2-7
TGCAGTGCTAGTAGCGGGGGGGCCGAAGATACGCAGTATTTT	CSASSGGAEDTQYF	TRBD2	few	TRBV20-1	TRBJ2-3
TGCGCCAGCAGTCAGCGGGGGAACTACAATGAGCAGTTCTTC	CASSQRGNYNEQFF	TRBD2	.	TRBV4-1	TRBJ2-1
TGCAGTGCTAGGACAGGGTCCCACGAGCAGTACTTC	CSARTGSHEQYF	TRBD1	many	TRBV20-1	TRBJ2-7
TGCAGCGGACTAGCGGGGGGCATAGATACGCAGTATTTT	CSGLAGGIDTQYF	TRBD2	many	TRBV29-1	TRBJ2-3
TGTGCCAGCAGTGCCCCGGGCCCCCTCCACTTT	CASSAPGPLHF	.	few	TRBV6-5	TRBJ1-6
TGTGCCAGCAGGGGGTTCGGGGTAGCGATTTACAATGAGCAGTTCTTC	CASRGFGVAIYNEQFF	.	many	TRBV27	TRBJ2-1
TGTGCCAGCAGCCCGCAGCGGGGGGGCCGAAATGAGCAGTTCTTC	CASSPQRGGRNEQFF	TRBD2	.	TRBV7-9	TRBJ2-1
TGTGCCAGCAGCGTGGGACAGGGACGGGCCAATCAGCCCCAGCATTTT	CASSVGQGRANQPQHF	TRBD1	few	TRBV9	TRBJ1-5
TGTGCCAGCAGCTCACCGGGACAGGGGAGGGAGACCCAGTACTTC	CASSSPGQGRETQYF	TRBD1	.	TRBV5-4	TRBJ2-5
TGCAGCGCCTCGGGACTAGCGGCCCAAGAGACCCAGTACTTC	CSASGLAAQETQYF	TRBD2	many	TRBV29-1	TRBJ2-5
TGTGTCAGCAGCAAAAGGACGGTATCCTACGAGCAGTACTTC	CVSSKRTVSYEQYF	.	.	TRBV14	TRBJ2-7
TGCAGCGTTGAGGGGGACAGCGCCTACGAGCAGTACTTC	CSVEGDSAYEQYF	TRBD1	.	TRBV29-1	TRBJ2-7
TGTGCCACCAGTGATTTTCGGGTGAACTATGGCTACACCTTC	CATSDFRVNYGYTF	.	.	TRBV24-1	TRBJ1-2
TGCGCCAGCAGCCAGGTCGTGGGGGCGAGCAATCAGCCCCAGCATTTT	CASSQVVGASNQPQHF	.	.	TRBV4-1	TRBJ1-5